This TCR beta chain is drawn from a study of regulatory T cells in long-lasting Graves disease. Time point noted: persistent/refractory GD, antithyroid drugs over 5 years with positive TRAb. Extracted RNA from PBMCs served as the source of the TCR library. The CDR3 contains 16 residues. CDR1 and CDR2 from the germline V gene are SGHTA and FQGNSA. J gave up 4 bases and V 2 bases, and 6 bases lay outside the gene matches. Sequencing libraries for TCR beta were prepared with iRepertoire HTBI primers and Arm-PCR of CDR3 regions. TCRdb re-derived calls from the multiplex PCR reads in MiXCR, one entry per CDR3 protein. This sample yields around 400,000 distinct CDR3 sequences, of which around 23% are seen a single time; roughly an eighth belongs to the top ten.

Specimen: peripheral blood mononuclear cells (PBMCs), collected when the disease was refractory, from a patient treated with antithyroid drugs. The rearrangement links TRBV7-2 to TRBJ2-3, with 10 bases that match TRBD2. The TCR originated in a female donor with Graves disease. The CDR3 reads CASSLLLAGVADTQYF. CDR3 coding DNA: TGTGCCAGCAGCTTATTGCTAGCGGGAGTTGCAGATACGCAGTATTTT.